A selection of T cell receptor beta chains follows, all from one sample in a study of response to subunit inactivated influenza vaccine. One entry per CDR3 protein results from TCRdb running MiXCR on the RT-PCR reads. The sample yields some 850,000 distinct CDR3 sequences, less than 20% seen once. The sample here was PBMCs from blood, taken 4 to 6 days after vaccination. All receptors come from a man in his forties or fifties who received an inactivated influenza vaccine. Each CDR3 is given without its conserved first and last residue. Fields, in order: J gene, V gene, CDR3 protein.

j_gene: TRBJ2-4
v_gene: TRBV10-2
CDR3aa: ASSESERGNIQY

j_gene: TRBJ1-5
v_gene: TRBV21-1
CDR3aa: ASSGQGRQKHPQH

j_gene: TRBJ2-7
v_gene: TRBV4-3
CDR3aa: ASSQDSLGPYEQY

j_gene: TRBJ2-7
v_gene: TRBV29-1
CDR3aa: SVEVYYRGVSYEQY

j_gene: TRBJ2-7
v_gene: TRBV14
CDR3aa: ASSQDWTWTGTYEQY

j_gene: TRBJ2-1
v_gene: TRBV13
CDR3aa: ASSRTSEQF

j_gene: TRBJ2-1
v_gene: TRBV3-1
CDR3aa: ASSLQGGLAGGQF

j_gene: TRBJ2-1
v_gene: TRBV5-1
CDR3aa: ASSLTPQGAINEQF

j_gene: TRBJ2-7
v_gene: TRBV20-1
CDR3aa: SARDPGRGGYEQY

j_gene: TRBJ2-1
v_gene: TRBV5-1
CDR3aa: ASSLGPENNEQF

j_gene: TRBJ2-3
v_gene: TRBV24-1
CDR3aa: ATSDRGQGMGTDTQY

j_gene: TRBJ2-1
v_gene: TRBV20-1
CDR3aa: SARDGSGLGSGNEQF

j_gene: TRBJ1-6
v_gene: TRBV20-1
CDR3aa: SAELTGKIYNSPLH

j_gene: TRBJ2-7
v_gene: TRBV18
CDR3aa: ASSPYGGASYEQY

j_gene: TRBJ2-5
v_gene: TRBV10-2
CDR3aa: ASTNFYTGYQETQY

j_gene: TRBJ1-6
v_gene: TRBV6-6
CDR3aa: ASRPDGGTPLH

j_gene: TRBJ2-1
v_gene: TRBV5-1
CDR3aa: ASSLEGLAGWF

j_gene: TRBJ2-7
v_gene: TRBV28
CDR3aa: ASRSLGTPHS

j_gene: TRBJ2-2
v_gene: TRBV11-3
CDR3aa: ASSPGGSNTGELF

j_gene: TRBJ2-1
v_gene: TRBV20-1
CDR3aa: SARFGSRSYNEQF

j_gene: TRBJ2-2
v_gene: TRBV7-2
CDR3aa: ASSGAVGELF

j_gene: TRBJ1-4
v_gene: TRBV7-2
CDR3aa: ASSFSPGQGNEKLF

j_gene: TRBJ2-5
v_gene: TRBV20-1
CDR3aa: SASLQGLRETQY

j_gene: TRBJ1-3
v_gene: TRBV4-1
CDR3aa: ASSHAGPNGNTIY

j_gene: TRBJ2-4
v_gene: TRBV15
CDR3aa: ATSRGTSVQNIQY

j_gene: TRBJ2-1
v_gene: TRBV4-3
CDR3aa: ASSQGWKDGVGNEQF

j_gene: TRBJ2-1
v_gene: TRBV5-1
CDR3aa: ASSLVGRRPGNEQF

j_gene: TRBJ2-1
v_gene: TRBV27
CDR3aa: AGRWVGRGSALRNEQF

j_gene: TRBJ1-6
v_gene: TRBV18
CDR3aa: ASSPAWGGNSPLH

j_gene: TRBJ1-6
v_gene: TRBV7-2
CDR3aa: ASRRIIGAGSGSPLH

j_gene: TRBJ2-3
v_gene: TRBV4-2
CDR3aa: ASSQDPAGGPSDTQY

j_gene: TRBJ2-1
v_gene: TRBV24-1
CDR3aa: ATSDGGVGEQF

j_gene: TRBJ2-3
v_gene: TRBV12-3/TRBV12-4
CDR3aa: ASSFFSGEYMTDTQY

j_gene: TRBJ2-7
v_gene: TRBV4-1
CDR3aa: ASSQVYRDYEQY

j_gene: TRBJ1-4
v_gene: TRBV12-3/TRBV12-4
CDR3aa: ASSLGWEKLF

j_gene: TRBJ1-2
v_gene: TRBV7-8
CDR3aa: ASSLVRGGYT

j_gene: TRBJ1-5
v_gene: TRBV27
CDR3aa: ASGWGIKQPQH

j_gene: TRBJ1-4
v_gene: TRBV20-1
CDR3aa: SARPNGNRGNNEKLF

j_gene: TRBJ2-7
v_gene: TRBV20-1
CDR3aa: SAPGQAGGPYEQY

j_gene: TRBJ2-4
v_gene: TRBV7-9
CDR3aa: ASSSPSGRAMNIQY

j_gene: TRBJ1-4
v_gene: TRBV12-3/TRBV12-4
CDR3aa: ASSFSGSGVEKLF

j_gene: TRBJ1-1
v_gene: TRBV20-1
CDR3aa: SALQGADTEAF

j_gene: TRBJ1-2
v_gene: TRBV9
CDR3aa: ASSPRTDLYGYT

j_gene: TRBJ2-7
v_gene: TRBV6-5
CDR3aa: ASSYPSGQQY

j_gene: TRBJ2-6
v_gene: TRBV3-1
CDR3aa: ASSQDLPNVLT

j_gene: TRBJ2-3
v_gene: TRBV12-3/TRBV12-4
CDR3aa: ASRLSSGTDTQY